These T cell receptor beta chains were read from a single sample in a study of OX40 agonist ivuxolimab in advanced cancers. Sequencing used immunoSEQ multiplex PCR; TCRdb keeps in-frame clones, though not all of them. Of 45,000 to 60,000 clones listed, around 85% are singletons. The sequenced sample was CD4+ or CD8+ T cells sorted from blood, obtained in a trial of the OX40 agonist ivuxolimab. These receptors originate from an adult with an advanced solid tumor such as melanoma, head and neck, liver or kidney cancer. CDR3s include the opening cysteine and the closing phenylalanine or tryptophan. D genes are given only for firm matches. Only part of the rows carry a size: once, few, many, or a class if the clone is expanded.

V gene	D gene	clone size	CDR3 length	J gene	CDR3 protein	CDR3 DNA
TRBV5-1	TRBD2	few	15	TRBJ2-1	CASSITSGGADEQFF	TGCGCCAGCAGCATAACTAGCGGGGGGGCGGATGAGCAGTTCTTC
TRBV18	-	-	14	TRBJ2-7	CASSRDKSSYEQYF	TGTGCCAGCTCGCGGGACAAGAGCTCCTACGAGCAGTACTTC
TRBV7-3	-	-	17	TRBJ2-2	CASSSTMSGTLGGELFF	TGTGCCAGCAGCTCAACTATGTCCGGGACCCTGGGCGGGGAGCTGTTTTTT
TRBV7-9	-	-	14	TRBJ1-2	CASSFNRVNYGYTF	TGTGCCAGCAGCTTCAACAGGGTGAACTATGGCTACACCTTC
TRBV5-1	TRBD2	-	16	TRBJ2-1	CASRQPGGPGYNEQFF	TGCGCCAGCAGGCAACCGGGGGGGCCAGGGTACAATGAGCAGTTCTTC
TRBV2	-	-	12	TRBJ1-2	CASRRDLYGYTF	TGTGCCAGCAGAAGGGATCTCTATGGCTACACCTTC
TRBV19	-	-	15	TRBJ1-1	CASSLQGWGGAEAFF	TGTGCCAGTAGCTTACAGGGATGGGGTGGGGCTGAAGCTTTCTTT
TRBV7-8	-	-	11	TRBJ2-7	CASTQRDEQYF	TGTGCCAGCACCCAGAGGGACGAGCAGTACTTC
TRBV11-2	-	few	14	TRBJ2-7	CASSLAQVPYEQYF	TGTGCCAGCAGCTTAGCCCAGGTCCCCTACGAGCAGTACTTC
TRBV6-6	-	-	14	TRBJ1-5	CASSLLPRDQPQHF	TGTGCCAGCAGTCTCCTTCCTAGGGATCAGCCCCAGCATTTT
TRBV2	TRBD1	-	12	TRBJ2-7	CASDRQGREQYF	TGTGCCAGCGACAGACAGGGTCGTGAGCAGTACTTC
TRBV5-1	-	-	15	TRBJ1-2	CASSLGEIPVYGYTF	TGCGCCAGCAGCTTGGGGGAAATCCCAGTCTATGGCTACACCTTC
TRBV5-1	-	-	14	TRBJ2-2	CASSLVQGPGELFF	TGCGCCAGCAGCTTGGTACAGGGACCCGGGGAGCTGTTTTTT
TRBV19	-	-	14	TRBJ1-5	CASSMGGINQPQHF	TGTGCCAGTAGTATGGGCGGAATCAATCAGCCCCAGCATTTT
TRBV6-1	-	-	16	TRBJ1-5	CASSAARLGGNQPQHF	TGTGCCAGCAGTGCTGCCCGTTTGGGGGGTAATCAGCCCCAGCATTTT
TRBV5-1	-	-	14	TRBJ1-1	CASSLYQGRTEAFF	TGCGCCAGCAGCTTATACCAGGGACGCACTGAAGCTTTCTTT
TRBV6-1	-	-	14	TRBJ1-5	CASSESAGHQPQHF	TGTGCCAGCAGTGAATCGGCAGGGCATCAGCCCCAGCATTTT
TRBV29-1	TRBD1	-	14	TRBJ1-1	CSVVNRGRVTEAFF	TGCAGCGTTGTCAACAGGGGGCGGGTCACTGAAGCTTTCTTT
TRBV7-8	TRBD1	-	14	TRBJ2-2	CASRRQGTIGELFF	TGTGCCAGCAGACGACAGGGTACTATCGGGGAGCTGTTTTTT
TRBV19	TRBD1	-	18	TRBJ2-6	CASISGGTGDAGANVLTF	TGTGCCAGTATTTCGGGCGGGACAGGGGATGCTGGGGCCAACGTCCTGACTTTC
TRBV11-2	TRBD1	-	16	TRBJ1-5	CASSPGQAYSNQPQHF	TGTGCCAGCAGCCCAGGACAGGCCTATAGCAATCAGCCCCAGCATTTT
TRBV7-3	-	-	15	TRBJ1-1	CASSQDPQGNTEAFF	TGTGCCAGCAGCCAGGATCCACAGGGGAACACTGAAGCTTTCTTT
TRBV30	TRBD1	-	16	TRBJ1-4	CAWMGGRGPSNEKLFF	TGTGCCTGGATGGGGGGCAGGGGGCCTTCTAATGAAAAACTGTTTTTT
TRBV27	TRBD2	-	14	TRBJ2-1	CASSTAAGGNEQFF	TGTGCCAGCTCAACAGCCGCGGGGGGGAATGAGCAGTTCTTC
TRBV11-3	-	-	15	TRBJ2-2	CASSRDHTNTGELFF	TGTGCCAGCAGCCGGGACCACACGAACACCGGGGAGCTGTTTTTT
TRBV7-6	-	-	15	TRBJ1-6	CASSAGSSYNSPLHF	TGTGCCAGCAGCGCCGGGAGCTCCTATAATTCACCCCTCCACTTT
TRBV5-6	-	-	13	TRBJ2-4	CASSFGRKNIQYF	TGTGCCAGCAGCTTCGGCAGAAAAAACATTCAGTACTTC
TRBV12-5	-	-	11	TRBJ2-1	CASGRSNEQFF	TGTGCTAGTGGTCGATCGAATGAGCAGTTCTTC
TRBV19	-	-	14	TRBJ1-5	CASSIGYSNQPQHF	TGTGCCAGTAGTATTGGGTATAGCAATCAGCCCCAGCATTTT
TRBV5-1	TRBD1	-	20	TRBJ2-7	CASSLAGSGQGVFKSYEQYF	TGCGCCAGCAGCTTGGCGGGCTCCGGACAGGGGGTTTTCAAGTCCTACGAGCAGTACTTC
TRBV6-4	TRBD1	few	15	TRBJ1-2	CASSVNQGAPNGYTF	TGTGCCAGCAGTGTTAATCAGGGGGCGCCGAATGGCTACACCTTC
TRBV5-4	TRBD1	-	13	TRBJ1-2	CASSLTGALVYTF	TGTGCCAGCAGCTTGACAGGGGCCCTAGTCTACACCTTC
TRBV29-1	-	few	13	TRBJ1-5	CSASTGVEQPQHF	TGCAGCGCCTCAACCGGGGTTGAGCAGCCCCAGCATTTT
TRBV5-1	-	-	14	TRBJ1-1	CASSPGQMNTEAFF	TGCGCCAGCAGCCCGGGACAAATGAACACTGAAGCTTTCTTT
TRBV6-6	TRBD1	-	16	TRBJ2-1	CASSYPTGASGNEQFF	TGTGCCAGCAGTTACCCGACAGGGGCCTCCGGGAATGAGCAGTTCTTC
TRBV2	-	-	13	TRBJ1-1	CASSVYLNTEAFF	TGTGCCAGCAGTGTATATCTGAACACTGAAGCTTTCTTT
TRBV11-3	-	-	15	TRBJ2-7	CASSRGMTEGYEQYF	TGTGCCAGCAGCCGGGGGATGACAGAGGGATACGAGCAGTACTTC
TRBV7-8	-	-	14	TRBJ1-1	CATQWGRGSTEAFF	TGTGCCACACAGTGGGGGCGGGGAAGCACTGAAGCTTTCTTT
TRBV5-1	-	-	18	TRBJ1-2	CASSTRGPTTRANYGYTF	TGCGCCAGCAGCACACGGGGCCCTACAACACGAGCTAACTATGGCTACACCTTC
TRBV5-1	-	-	13	TRBJ2-1	CASSGGTTHEQFF	TGCGCCAGCAGCGGGGGAACTACACATGAGCAGTTCTTC
TRBV4-1	TRBD2	-	15	TRBJ2-7	CASSQDASGSYEQYF	TGCGCCAGCAGCCAAGATGCCAGCGGGAGCTACGAGCAGTACTTC
TRBV5-1	-	-	17	TRBJ1-1	CASSLQGLGMGDTEAFF	TGCGCCAGCAGCTTACAGGGACTAGGCATGGGGGACACTGAAGCTTTCTTT
TRBV2	-	once	13	TRBJ1-1	CASSVRGDTEAFF	TGTGCCAGCAGTGTTAGGGGGGACACTGAAGCTTTCTTT
TRBV18	-	-	16	TRBJ1-2	CASSPSVQGLNYGYTF	TGTGCCAGCTCACCTTCTGTGCAGGGCTTGAACTATGGCTACACCTTC
TRBV10-2	TRBD1	-	14	TRBJ1-1	CASGTGGTNTEAFF	TGCGCCAGCGGGACAGGGGGGACGAACACTGAAGCTTTCTTT
TRBV9	TRBD1	-	14	TRBJ2-3	CASSSQGSTDTQYF	TGTGCCAGCAGCTCACAGGGGTCGACAGATACGCAGTATTTT
TRBV19	-	few	14	TRBJ2-2	CASRRRDGTGELFF	TGTGCCAGTAGACGTAGGGACGGCACCGGGGAGCTGTTTTTT
TRBV21-1	-	-	17	TRBJ1-3	CASSKAITGVGGNTIYF	TGTGCCAGCAGCAAAGCCATTACAGGGGTGGGTGGAAACACCATATATTTT
TRBV27	-	-	20	TRBJ1-6	CASSLWIDRRGGMGNSPLHF	TGTGCCAGCAGTTTATGGATTGACAGGAGGGGGGGTATGGGTAATTCACCCCTCCACTTT